Presented here are 27 T cell receptor beta chains from one specimen sequenced in a study of T-cell memory formation after mild COVID-19. TCRdb analysed the 5' RACE reads with MiXCR anew, one entry per CDR3 protein. This sample has about 100,000 distinct CDR3 sequences; around 15% occur once, and the top ten carry 35% to 50%. Sequencing input: PBMCs or a T cell subset sorted from them (not recorded which). Every receptor here comes from a man between 18 and 29 years old who had mild COVID-19 (a few samples of this study predate the infection). Cell type and time point are not known.

This clonotype has just a few counts. Because the CDR3 is missing its conserved closing phenylalanine or tryptophan, this is likely a read error. The CDR3: CASSLSVNTEAFS. The DNA for the CDR3 is TGTGCCAGCAGTTTATCGGTGAACACTGAAGCTTTCTCT. The rearrangement joins TRBV27 to TRBJ1-1; D gene ambiguous. In germline, CDR1 is MNHEY, CDR2 SMNVEV (reference sequence). V lost 0 bases and J 0 bases, leaving 2 bases between the germline ends. The length of the CDR3 is 13 residues.

The chain uses TRBV7-9 and TRBJ1-2; possible D gene TRBD1, 6 bases. Trimming shortened V by 8 bases and J by 6 bases, and 13 bases separated the two germline ends. CDR1 and CDR2 (germline): SEHNR, FQNEAQ (reference sequence). The length of the CDR3 is 12 residues. CDR3 bases: TGTGCCAGCGTCTTCGGACAGAATGGCTACACCTTC. Translated, it gives CASVFGQNGYTF. Filled out from reference TRBV7-9 and TRBJ1-2, the complete variable domain reads DTGVSQNPRHKITKRGQNVTFRCDPISEHNRLYWYRQTLGQGPEFLTYFQNEAQLEKSRLLSDRFSAERPKGSFSTLEIQRTEQGDSAMYLCASVFGQNGYTFGSGTRLTVV.

Concerning this clonotype itself: No conserved phenylalanine or tryptophan is present at the end of the CDR3, so a read error is the likely explanation. The DNA is omitted, as the CDR3 cannot be located on it reliably, and the CDR3 follows TCRdb's listing. The chain employs TRBV28 and TRBJ2-5; TRBD1, the table's D call, was not compared with the DNA. Germline V gene data show CDR1 as MDHEN and CDR2 as SYDVKM. 10 amino acids form the CDR3, both terminal residues included. The CDR3 sequence is CASSFKTGLL.

The V call is TRBV6-5, the J call TRBJ2-6; 9 bases line up with TRBD2. Germline CDR1 reads MNHEY; CDR2 reads SVGAGI. V lost 6 bases to trimming and J lost 2 bases; unmatched junction nucleotides: 5. This CDR3 is 16 amino acids long. The CDR3 region has the DNA TGTGCCAGCAGCCTTGCGGGGGGGGCTGGGGCCAACGTCCTGACTTTC. As protein: CASSLAGGAGANVLTF.

The V call is TRBV12-3 or TRBV12-4, the J call TRBJ2-5; 7 bases line up with TRBD2. CDR3 length equals 13 residues. J lost 3 bases, V lost 3 bases, and 1 base had no gene match. CDR3 sequence reads: CASSFAGEETQYF. The CDR3 bases are TGTGCCAGCAGTTTTGCGGGGGAAGAGACCCAGTACTTC.

This clonotype came up a few times. The chain employs TRBV7-3 and TRBJ2-3; 7 bases map to TRBD2. Germline V CDR1 and CDR2: SGHTA, FQGTGA. The CDR3 has 17 residues. V shed 3 bases and J 0 bases; nucleotides not matched to a gene: 9. CDR3 DNA: TGTGCCAGCAGCTTGGGGTCGGGGGGTCCTAGCACAGATACGCAGTATTTT. Translated, it gives CASSLGSGGPSTDTQYF.

In its sample, this clonotype was seen many times. The rearrangement links TRBV5-5 to TRBJ2-1; D unresolved. The CDR3 consists of 13 residues. In germline, CDR1 is SGHKS, CDR2 YYEKEE (reference sequence). The V gene lost 0 bases and the J gene lost 6 bases, with 7 bases spanning the gap. The chain's CDR3 is CASSLGKINEQFF. CDR3 coding DNA: TGTGCCAGCAGCTTGGGGAAGATCAATGAGCAGTTCTTC.

V gene TRBV7-9 combines with J gene TRBJ1-1, with D maybe TRBD1 (5 bases). The germline V and J ends were trimmed by 5 bases and 0 bases, with 7 bases remaining between them. The CDR3 loop spans 13 amino acids. Germline-derived CDR1 and CDR2 are SEHNR and FQNEAQ (reference sequence). CDR3 in amino acids: CASSGTVNTEAFF. The CDR3 DNA follows: TGTGCCAGCAGCGGGACGGTGAACACTGAAGCTTTCTTT.

This chain connects TRBV7-8 to TRBJ2-7; the D gene is possibly TRBD1 (6 bases). This CDR3 is built from 16 residues. V lost 1 base and J lost 7, with 20 bases in between. Germline V gene sequence: CDR1 SGHVS, CDR2 FQNEAQ. The CDR3 loop reads CASSLDPGHALMEQYF. The CDR3 coding sequence is TGTGCCAGCAGCTTAGATCCGGGACATGCCCTAATGGAGCAGTACTTC.

This clonotype was detected a few times. This chain uses TRBV7-2 with TRBJ2-3, with 10 bases lining up with TRBD1. Germline CDR1 is SGHTA and CDR2 is FQGNSA. With 5 bases clipped from V and 11 bases from J, the junction kept 13 bases outside the gene matches. The CDR3 sequence is 15 residues long. CDR3 region: CASSPPGQGIRGQYF. CDR3 DNA sequence: TGTGCCAGCAGCCCCCCGGGACAGGGGATTCGCGGGCAGTATTTT.

The chain uses TRBV20-1 and TRBJ2-4; 8 positions agree with TRBD1. This CDR3 is built from 15 residues. The V segment lost 5 bases and the J segment 8 bases; nucleotides outside the gene matches: 14. The germline gives CDR1 DFQATT, CDR2 SNEGSKA (reference sequence). The CDR3 bases are TGCAGTGCTGGAGGCGACAGGGGTAATTGGCACATTCAGTACTTC. This encodes CSAGGDRGNWHIQYF.

This clonotype was picked up a small number of times. The chain is built from TRBV3-1 and TRBJ2-2; the D gene is possibly TRBD2 (6 bases). Germline values: CDR1 LGHDT, CDR2 YNNKEL (reference sequence). The CDR3 runs to 14 residues. V lost 0 bases to trimming and J lost 11 bases, with 13 bases between them. The CDR3 DNA reads as TGTGCCAGCAGCCAAGAGTTGGAGGGTGATGAGCTGTTTTTT. It encodes CASSQELEGDELFF.

The chain employs TRBV5-6 and TRBJ2-1; no reliable D call. Trimming took 0 bases from V and 6 from J, leaving 13 bases between them. Germline V lookup: CDR1 SGHDT, CDR2 YYEEEE. The length of the CDR3 is 15 residues. Here the CDR3 DNA reads TGTGCCAGCAGCTTGGGCTACGGAACACTCAATGAGCAGTTCTTC. Amino acid sequence: CASSLGYGTLNEQFF.

The chain couples TRBV12-3 or TRBV12-4 to TRBJ1-1; TRBD1 is a possible D gene (6 bases). The CDR3 loop spans 14 amino acids. Trimming took off 4 bases at V and 1 base at J, with 10 bases between the two ends. The CDR3 protein is CASSSGDTNTEAFF. The CDR3 bases are TGTGCCAGCAGTTCAGGGGACACGAACACTGAAGCTTTCTTT.

Many counts were recorded for this clonotype. The chain employs TRBV4-3 and TRBJ2-7; no reliable D call. CDR1 is LGHNA and CDR2 is YSLEER in the germline V gene. The V and J ends lost 2 bases and 1 base respectively, with 9 bases between them. The CDR3 is made up of 14 amino acids. The CDR3 bases are TGCGCCAGCAGCCAACCTCGAATGTCCTACGAGCAGTACGTC. Its protein is CASSQPRMSYEQYV.

A few counts support this clonotype. The chain recombines TRBV5-5 with TRBJ2-2; 12 positions match TRBD1. Germline V lookup: CDR1 SGHKS, CDR2 YYEKEE (reference sequence). The CDR3 sequence is 14 residues long. Trimming removed 3 bases from V and 9 bases from J; junction bases left unmatched: 3. CDR3 residues: CASSWGQGARELFF. As DNA, the CDR3 is TGTGCCAGCAGCTGGGGACAGGGGGCCCGGGAGCTGTTTTTT.

The sample holds a few counts of this clonotype. The rearrangement joins TRBV5-1 to TRBJ2-5; D may correspond to TRBD1 or TRBD2 (5 bases each). Germline V gene sequence: CDR1 SGHRS, CDR2 YFSETQ. The CDR3 has 13 residues. V lost 2 bases and J lost 5, with 10 bases in between. CDR3 protein: CASSFIGDETQYF. In DNA, the CDR3 is TGCGCCAGCAGCTTTATCGGGGACGAGACCCAGTACTTC.

This clonotype turned up a few times. V usage is TRBV7-9 and J usage is TRBJ1-1, with 9 bases aligning to TRBD1. V shed 6 bases and J 10 bases; nucleotides not matched to a gene: 9. CDR1 SEHNR and CDR2 FQNEAQ come from the germline V gene (reference sequence). This CDR3 spans 13 amino acids. CDR3: CASRQQGASGAFF. Here the CDR3 DNA reads TGTGCCAGCAGGCAACAGGGGGCATCGGGAGCTTTCTTT.

The chain uses TRBV25-1 and TRBJ2-5; a possible D gene is TRBD1 (5 bases). The CDR3 sequence is 14 residues long. CDR1 and CDR2 (germline): MGHDK, SYGVNS. Deletions cut 1 base from V and 6 bases from J, with 12 bases between. The DNA of the CDR3 is TGTGCCAGCAGTGAATTTATTACAGGAAAGACCCAGTACTTC. Translation: CASSEFITGKTQYF.

This clonotype appeared many times. The chain links TRBV27 to TRBJ1-6; D gene ambiguous. Germline assignment: CDR1 MNHEY and CDR2 SMNVEV (reference sequence). CDR3 size: 14 residues. The germline V and J ends were trimmed by 0 bases and 9 bases, with 9 bases remaining between them. In DNA, the CDR3 is TGTGCCAGCAGTTTATCGGGCCCAGGTTCACCCCTCCACTTT. It encodes CASSLSGPGSPLHF.

The chain carries TRBV29-1 and TRBJ2-3; D is unresolved. This CDR3 contains 16 residues. V lost 0 bases, J lost 2 bases, and 15 bases lay in between. CDR1 is SQVTM and CDR2 is ANQGSEA in the germline V gene. The CDR3 loop is CSVEDLREIVTDTQYF. The CDR3 DNA reads TGCAGCGTTGAAGATCTGAGAGAAATCGTCACAGATACGCAGTATTTT.

This clonotype was observed a handful of times. The V and J genes are TRBV7-9 and TRBJ2-5; D possibly uses TRBD1 or TRBD2 (7 bases each). Trimming stripped 5 bases from V and 3 bases from J, with 16 bases between. The germline gives CDR1 SEHNR, CDR2 FQNEAQ (reference sequence). The CDR3 loop spans 15 amino acids. CDR3 loop: CASSDERDREETQYF. The CDR3 coding sequence is TGTGCCAGCAGCGACGAGCGGGACAGAGAAGAGACCCAGTACTTC.

CDR3 bases: TGCAGTGCTAGTAGCTCACGGGAGACCCAGTACTTC. Encoded protein: CSASSSRETQYF. This chain uses TRBV20-1 with TRBJ2-5; D is unclear. CDR1 is DFQATT, CDR2 SNEGSKA, per germline (reference sequence). The CDR3 extends over 12 amino acids. The V end was cut by 3 bases, the J end by 5 bases, with 10 bases between.

The chain links TRBV20-1 to TRBJ2-7, with a weak D call TRBD1 (5 bases). Germline CDR1 DFQATT, CDR2 SNEGSKA (reference sequence). Deletions cut 5 bases from V and 2 bases from J, with 10 bases between. This CDR3 has 12 amino acids. CDR3 residues: CSADDSTYEQYF. CDR3 sequence (DNA): TGCAGTGCTGACGACAGCACCTACGAGCAGTACTTC.

This clonotype was found a few times. The chain combines TRBV20-1 with TRBJ2-5; 8 bases are shared with TRBD2. There are 14 residues in the CDR3. The junction had 3 bases not matched to a gene; V was cut back by 3 bases and J by 0 bases. Looked up from germline, CDR1 is DFQATT and CDR2 is SNEGSKA (reference sequence). The CDR3 DNA reads as TGCAGTGCTAGCTTAGCGGGGTACCAAGAGACCCAGTACTTC. Protein sequence: CSASLAGYQETQYF.

This clonotype came up many times. The chain recombines TRBV12-3 or TRBV12-4 with TRBJ2-7, with unresolved D. This CDR3 contains 13 residues. Between the trimmed V and J ends, which lost 2 bases and 3 bases, there was a span of 8 bases. Here the CDR3 DNA reads TGTGCCAGCAGTTTACGAGTGTTCTACGAGCAGTACTTC. It specifies CASSLRVFYEQYF.

In DNA, the CDR3 is TGTGCCAGCAGCTCCCTCCAGACCCAGTACTTC. Translating gives CASSSLQTQYF. The J gene is TRBJ2-5, the V gene TRBV7-3; D remains ambiguous. CDR3 length: 11 amino acids. V was shortened by 4 bases and J by 6 bases, with 6 bases between the two germline ends. Germline V gene data show CDR1 as SGHTA and CDR2 as FQGTGA.